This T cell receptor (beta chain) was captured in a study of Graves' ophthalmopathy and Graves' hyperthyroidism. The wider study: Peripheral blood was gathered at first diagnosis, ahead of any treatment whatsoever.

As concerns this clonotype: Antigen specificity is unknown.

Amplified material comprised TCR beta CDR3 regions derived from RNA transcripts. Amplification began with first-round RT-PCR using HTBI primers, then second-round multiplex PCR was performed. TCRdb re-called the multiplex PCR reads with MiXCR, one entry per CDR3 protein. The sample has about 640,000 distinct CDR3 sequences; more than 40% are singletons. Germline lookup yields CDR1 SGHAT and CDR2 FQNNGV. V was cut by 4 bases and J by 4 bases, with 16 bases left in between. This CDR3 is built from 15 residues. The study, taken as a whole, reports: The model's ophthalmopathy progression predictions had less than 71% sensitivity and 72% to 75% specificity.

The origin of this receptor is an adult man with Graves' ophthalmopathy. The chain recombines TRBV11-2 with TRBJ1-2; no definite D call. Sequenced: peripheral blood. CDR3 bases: TGTGCCAGCAGCTCACCAGCCACGGCGAGCTATGGCTACACCTTC. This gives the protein CASSSPATASYGYTF.